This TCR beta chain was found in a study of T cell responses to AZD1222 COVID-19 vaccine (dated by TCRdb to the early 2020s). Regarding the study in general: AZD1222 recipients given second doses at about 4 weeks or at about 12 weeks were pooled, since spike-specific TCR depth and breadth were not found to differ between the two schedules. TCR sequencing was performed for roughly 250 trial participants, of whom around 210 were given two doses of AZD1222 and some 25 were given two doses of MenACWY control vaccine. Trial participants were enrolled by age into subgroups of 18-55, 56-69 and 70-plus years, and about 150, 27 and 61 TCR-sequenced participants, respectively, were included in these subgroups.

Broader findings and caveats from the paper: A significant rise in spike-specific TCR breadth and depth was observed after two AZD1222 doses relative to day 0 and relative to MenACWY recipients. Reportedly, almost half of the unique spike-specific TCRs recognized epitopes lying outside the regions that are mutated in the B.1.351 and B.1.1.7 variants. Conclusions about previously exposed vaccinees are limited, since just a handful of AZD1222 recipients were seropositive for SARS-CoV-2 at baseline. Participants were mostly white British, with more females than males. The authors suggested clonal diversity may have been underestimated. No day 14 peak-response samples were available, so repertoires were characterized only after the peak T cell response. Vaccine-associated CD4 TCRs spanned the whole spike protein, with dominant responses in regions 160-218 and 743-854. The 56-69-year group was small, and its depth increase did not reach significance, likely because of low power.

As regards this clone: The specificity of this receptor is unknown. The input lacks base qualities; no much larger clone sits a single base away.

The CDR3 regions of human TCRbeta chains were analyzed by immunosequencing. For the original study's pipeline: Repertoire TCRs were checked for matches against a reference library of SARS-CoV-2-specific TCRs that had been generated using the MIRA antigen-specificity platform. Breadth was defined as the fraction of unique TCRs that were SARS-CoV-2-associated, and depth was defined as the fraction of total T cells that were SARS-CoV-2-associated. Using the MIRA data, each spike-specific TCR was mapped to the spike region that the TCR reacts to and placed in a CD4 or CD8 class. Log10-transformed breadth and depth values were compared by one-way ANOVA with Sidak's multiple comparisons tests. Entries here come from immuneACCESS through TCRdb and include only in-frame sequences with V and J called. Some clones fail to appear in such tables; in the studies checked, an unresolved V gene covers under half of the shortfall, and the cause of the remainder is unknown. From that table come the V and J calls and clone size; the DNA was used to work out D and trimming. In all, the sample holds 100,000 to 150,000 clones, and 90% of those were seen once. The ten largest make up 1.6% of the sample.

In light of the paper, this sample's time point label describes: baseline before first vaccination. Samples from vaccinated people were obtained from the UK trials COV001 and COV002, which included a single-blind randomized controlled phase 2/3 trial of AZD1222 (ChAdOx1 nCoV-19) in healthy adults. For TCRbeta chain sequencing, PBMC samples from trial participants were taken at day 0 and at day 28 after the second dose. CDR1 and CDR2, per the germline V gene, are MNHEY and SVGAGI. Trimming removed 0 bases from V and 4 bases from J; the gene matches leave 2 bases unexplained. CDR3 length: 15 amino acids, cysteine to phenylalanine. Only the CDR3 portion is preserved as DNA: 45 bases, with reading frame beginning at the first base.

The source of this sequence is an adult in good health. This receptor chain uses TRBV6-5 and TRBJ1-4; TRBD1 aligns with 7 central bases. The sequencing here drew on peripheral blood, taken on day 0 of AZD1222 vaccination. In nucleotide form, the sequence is TGTGCCAGCAGTTACTCGGGACAGATTAATGAAAAACTGTTTTTT. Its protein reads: CASSYSGQINEKLFF.